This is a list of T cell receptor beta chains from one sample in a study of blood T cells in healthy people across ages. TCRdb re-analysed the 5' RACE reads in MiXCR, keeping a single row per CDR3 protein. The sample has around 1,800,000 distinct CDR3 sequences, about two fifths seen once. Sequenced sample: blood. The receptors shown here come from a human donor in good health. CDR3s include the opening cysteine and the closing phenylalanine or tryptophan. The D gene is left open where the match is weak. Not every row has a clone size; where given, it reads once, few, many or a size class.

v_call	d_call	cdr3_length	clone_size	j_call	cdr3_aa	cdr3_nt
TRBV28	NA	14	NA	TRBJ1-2	CASRTPGLAWGYTF	TGTGCCAGCAGAACGCCGGGACTGGCTTGGGGCTACACCTTC
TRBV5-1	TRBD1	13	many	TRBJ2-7	CASSPGQSYEQYF	TGTGCCAGCAGCCCGGGACAGTCCTACGAGCAGTACTTC
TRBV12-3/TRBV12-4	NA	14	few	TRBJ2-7	CASSQTESSYEQYF	TGTGCCAGCAGCCAAACAGAGTCCTCCTACGAGCAGTACTTC
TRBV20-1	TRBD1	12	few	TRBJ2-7	CSAPDRAYEQYF	TGCAGTGCCCCCGACAGGGCTTACGAGCAGTACTTC
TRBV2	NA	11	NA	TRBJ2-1	CASRDSGEQFF	TGTGCCAGCAGAGACAGCGGCGAGCAGTTCTTC
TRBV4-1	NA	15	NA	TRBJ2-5	CASSQAVGLGETQYF	TGCGCCAGCAGCCAAGCCGTCGGGTTAGGGGAGACCCAGTACTTC
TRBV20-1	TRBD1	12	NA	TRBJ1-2	CSAREGALGYTF	TGCAGTGCCCGGGAGGGGGCGCTGGGCTACACCTTC
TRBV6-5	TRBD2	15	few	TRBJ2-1	CASSYSGSGAYEQFF	TGTGCCAGCAGTTACAGTGGTAGCGGGGCCTATGAGCAGTTCTTC
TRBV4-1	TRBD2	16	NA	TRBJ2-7	CASSQRLAGGQYEQYF	TGCGCCAGCAGCCAACGGCTAGCGGGGGGGCAGTACGAGCAGTACTTC
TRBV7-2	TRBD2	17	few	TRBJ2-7	CASSQIRTSGGYYEQYF	TGTGCCAGCAGCCAAATTCGGACTAGCGGGGGGTACTACGAGCAGTACTTC
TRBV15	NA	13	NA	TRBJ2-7	CATSANRAYEQYF	TGTGCCACCAGCGCGAACAGGGCCTACGAGCAGTACTTC
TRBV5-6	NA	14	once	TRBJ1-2	CASSLTRSFYGYTF	TGTGCCAGCAGCTTGACCCGGAGCTTCTATGGCTACACCTTC
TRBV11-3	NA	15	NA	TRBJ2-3	CASSLTGIRTDTQYF	TGTGCCAGCAGCTTAACAGGGATAAGGACAGATACGCAGTATTTT
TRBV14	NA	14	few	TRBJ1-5	CASSPYNSNQPQHF	TGTGCCAGCAGCCCCTACAATAGCAATCAGCCCCAGCATTTT
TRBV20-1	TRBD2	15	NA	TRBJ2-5	CSARSGGGVQETQYF	TGCAGTGCTAGATCAGGCGGGGGGGTTCAAGAGACCCAGTACTTC
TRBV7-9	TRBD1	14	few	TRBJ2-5	CASSAYRGEQTQYF	TGTGCCAGCAGCGCCTACAGGGGGGAACAGACCCAGTACTTC
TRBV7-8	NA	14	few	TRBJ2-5	CASSLGAGFETQYF	TGTGCCAGCAGCTTAGGGGCAGGGTTTGAGACCCAGTACTTC
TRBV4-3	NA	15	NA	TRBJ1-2	CASSQDPGIPYGYTF	TGCGCCAGCAGCCAAGATCCGGGGATACCATATGGCTACACCTTC
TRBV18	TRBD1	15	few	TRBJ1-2	CASSHRDSVFYGYTF	TGTGCCAGCTCACACCGGGACAGTGTTTTCTATGGCTACACCTTC
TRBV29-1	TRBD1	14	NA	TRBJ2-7	CSVHRDRAPYEQYF	TGCAGCGTTCACCGGGACAGGGCCCCCTACGAGCAGTACTTC
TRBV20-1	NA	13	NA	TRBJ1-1	CSARGDRNTEAFF	TGCAGTGCTAGGGGTGATCGGAACACTGAAGCTTTCTTT
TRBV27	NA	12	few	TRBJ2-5	CASSIKGETQYF	TGTGCCAGCAGCATAAAGGGGGAGACCCAGTACTTC
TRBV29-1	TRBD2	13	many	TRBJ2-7	CSVEDLAGDEQYF	TGCAGCGTTGAAGATCTAGCGGGGGACGAGCAGTACTTC
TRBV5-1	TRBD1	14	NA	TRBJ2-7	CASSPSTGGNEQYF	TGCGCCAGCTCCCCTTCGACAGGGGGCAACGAGCAGTACTTC
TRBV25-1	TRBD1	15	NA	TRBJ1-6	CATSSGGMYNSPLHF	TGTGCCACCTCATCAGGGGGCATGTATAATTCACCCCTCCACTTT
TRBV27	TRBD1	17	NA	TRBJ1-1	CASSLLGKTGAGTEAFF	TGTGCCAGCAGTTTATTGGGTAAGACAGGGGCGGGCACTGAAGCTTTCTTT
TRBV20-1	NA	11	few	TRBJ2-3	CSAEEADTQYF	TGCAGTGCCGAAGAGGCAGATACGCAGTATTTT
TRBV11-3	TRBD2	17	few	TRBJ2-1	CASSRLRGGGYRLEQFF	TGTGCCAGCAGCAGACTGAGGGGCGGGGGGTATCGATTAGAGCAGTTCTTC
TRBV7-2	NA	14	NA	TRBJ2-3	CASRESRFTDTQYF	TGTGCCAGCAGAGAGAGCCGCTTCACAGATACGCAGTATTTT
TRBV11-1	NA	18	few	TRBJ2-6	CASSLEEGQSWGANVLTF	TGTGCCAGCAGCTTAGAGGAGGGACAGAGCTGGGGGGCCAACGTCCTGACTTTC
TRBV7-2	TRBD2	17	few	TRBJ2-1	CASSSLGRGSSYNEQFF	TGTGCCAGCAGCTCCCTCGGGCGGGGGTCCTCCTACAATGAGCAGTTCTTC
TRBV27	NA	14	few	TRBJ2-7	CASRGLDEPYEQYF	TGTGCCAGCAGGGGCTTGGATGAACCCTACGAGCAGTACTTC
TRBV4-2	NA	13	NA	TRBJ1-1	CASSQEFETEAFF	TGTGCCAGCAGCCAAGAGTTCGAGACTGAAGCTTTCTTT
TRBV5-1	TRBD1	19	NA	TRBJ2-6	CASSNGAGQGLSGANVLTF	TGCGCCAGCAGCAACGGGGCTGGACAGGGACTCTCTGGGGCCAACGTCCTGACTTTC
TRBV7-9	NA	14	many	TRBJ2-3	CASSLVQGRDTQYF	TGTGCCAGCAGCTTAGTCCAGGGTAGGGATACGCAGTATTTT
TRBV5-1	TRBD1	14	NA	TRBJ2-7	CASSAGQGLDEQYF	TGCGCCAGCAGCGCCGGACAGGGATTGGACGAGCAGTACTTC
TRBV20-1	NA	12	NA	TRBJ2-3	CSPGRPPDTQYF	TGCAGCCCCGGAAGACCCCCAGATACGCAGTATTTT
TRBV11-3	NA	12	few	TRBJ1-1	CASSLRTAEAFF	TGTGCCAGCAGCTTAAGGACAGCTGAAGCTTTCTTT
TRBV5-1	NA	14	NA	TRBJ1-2	CASSGNLAGYGYTF	TGCGCCAGCAGCGGTAACCTCGCAGGCTATGGCTACACCTTC
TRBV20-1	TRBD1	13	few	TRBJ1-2	CSARETGGYGYTF	TGCAGTGCTAGGGAAACAGGGGGCTATGGCTACACCTTC